This T cell receptor (beta chain) comes out of a study of T cells in Graves' hyperthyroidism and ophthalmopathy (dated 2019 in TCRdb). With regard to the full study: Peripheral blood samples were taken at the time of initial diagnosis, prior to any treatment. To identify TCR V-J signatures that set the groups apart, the researchers used a discovery cohort of 95 to 100 patients, made up of around 42 with Graves' ophthalmopathy and 55 to 65 with stable Graves' hyperthyroidism. An independent validation cohort of 18 to 20 hyperthyroidism patients and some 15 patients who later progressed to ophthalmopathy tested prospective prediction of ophthalmopathy. The 75 to 100 discovery patients were divided at random into training and test sets in a 7:3 ratio. In more than five Graves' hyperthyroidism patients, the study also compared T-cell repertoires from thyroid tissue with T-cell repertoires from blood. After sampling, hyperthyroidism patients received methimazole starting at 30 mg daily, and ophthalmopathy patients received high-dose intravenous methylprednisolone. According to the paper, TCR Vbeta CDR3 sequencing was carried out on over 130 peripheral blood samples, which came from under 50 ophthalmopathy, 80 or so hyperthyroidism and roughly 17 progressor patients. The paper's findings and limits, for the study overall: Sample size was not statistically predetermined, and blinding of investigators to group allocation was not performed. In validation, the model predicted progression to ophthalmopathy with 55% to 71% sensitivity and less than 80% specificity, a median of roughly seven months before onset. In cross-validation, a model built on a 13 V-J signature told ophthalmopathy apart from stable hyperthyroidism with just under 90% sensitivity and about 81% specificity, and in testing the same model reached 80%/75%. Most expanded thyroid clonotypes (frequency above 0.001) were also detected in blood, a finding suggesting that blood repertoires may reflect thyroid immune responses.

At the junction V is shortened by 0 bases and J by 0 bases, with 17 bases in between. Via the germline V gene (reference sequence), CDR1 is DFQATT and CDR2 SNEGSKA. The CDR3 has 17 amino acids, counting the end cysteine and phenylalanine. Only the CDR3 DNA stays, 51 bases, in frame from base 1. Moderately to severely active disease, a Clinical Activity Score of at least 3, a NOSPECS grade of at least 4, and a duration under 3 months were present in ophthalmopathy patients. Any patient with an uncontrolled infection, another autoimmune disease, pregnancy or lactation was excluded. Diagnoses relied on clinical symptoms, serum thyroxine and TRAb, thyroid ultrasound and orbital computed tomography. Ficoll-Paque density gradient centrifugation was used to isolate PBMCs from under 11 ml of fresh peripheral blood. Total RNA was extracted using Trizol reagent, and RNA quality was assessed on an Agilent 2100 Bioanalyzer.

Amplification of TCR beta CDR3 regions was carried out from RNA transcripts. For the first round of RT-PCR on the TCR CDR3, the HTBI primer set was used together with the Qiagen OneStep RT-PCR kit. Libraries were constructed in a second round of multiplex PCR, after which size selection and purification were performed. Sequencing of the libraries was done on an Illumina HiSeq2000 using paired-end 100 bp reads. In the paper's pipeline: SOAPnuke was used to process the raw data, throwing out any read that contained adapters or uncalled bases, had a mean Phred below 15, or lacked an exact constant-primer or identifier match. High-quality paired reads were merged using COPE v1.2.5, and each unique nucleotide sequence was defined as a clonotype. MiTCR v1.1 was used to align clonotypes to the IMGT TRBV, TRBD and TRBJ reference segments. The analysis included only V-J combinations with a frequency above 0.0001, which together covered approximately 99% of the repertoires. A TCS score was defined as the ratio of F50 (clonal expansion) to E x V (chaos), with BLOSUM62-based TCRdist applied between CDR3 peptides within each V-J. Welch's t-statistics and random forest reduced 500 to 650 V-J features to 10 to 15, which were used in a naive Bayes classifier (R e1071). TCRdb trimmed public reads at Q25 via fastp, called clones via MiXCR and kept in-frame beta chains. Identical CDR3 proteins give one entry, which carries the most common genes and DNA. In this record, the V and J calls reflect TCRdb's handling and not the investigators' own analysis. This sample is represented by under 300,000 distinct CDR3 sequences; 22% of them were singletons. The ten largest clones capture about 60% of the sample.

This clonotype appeared a few times. Its cognate antigen has yet to be identified. No base quality information exists; no much larger clone differs at one position. The chain is encoded by TRBV20-1 joined to TRBJ1-1, with a weak D call of TRBD1 (6 bases match). What was sequenced was blood. The TCR comes from a man aged 30-40 years with Graves' ophthalmopathy. Here is the DNA: TGCAGTGCTAGAGATCTAAGGGGGGGGGGGATGAACACTGAAGCTTTCTTT. The translation is CSARDLRGGGMNTEAFF.